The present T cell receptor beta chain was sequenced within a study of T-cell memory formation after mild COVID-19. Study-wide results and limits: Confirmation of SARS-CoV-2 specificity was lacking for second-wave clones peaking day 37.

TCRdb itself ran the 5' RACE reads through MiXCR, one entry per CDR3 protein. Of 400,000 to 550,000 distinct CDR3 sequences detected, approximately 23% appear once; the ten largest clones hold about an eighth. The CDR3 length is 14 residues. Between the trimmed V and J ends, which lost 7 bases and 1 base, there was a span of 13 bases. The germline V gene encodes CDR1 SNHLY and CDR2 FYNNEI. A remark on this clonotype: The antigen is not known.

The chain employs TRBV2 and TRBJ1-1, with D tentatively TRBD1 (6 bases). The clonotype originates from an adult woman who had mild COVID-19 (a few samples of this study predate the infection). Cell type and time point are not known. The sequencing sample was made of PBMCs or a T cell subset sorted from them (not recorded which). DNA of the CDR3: TGTGCCAGCACCATAGGACAGTGGAACACTGAAGCTTTCTTT. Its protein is CASTIGQWNTEAFF.